This TCR beta chain was sequenced for a study of a mutant IDH1 vaccine in newly diagnosed glioma. Study-level background: The treated group averaged approximately 42 years old and was roughly 60% male, about 40% female.

CDR3 length: 14 amino acids. V lost 3 bases and J lost 2, with 10 bases in between. CDR1 is LGHNA, CDR2 YSLEER, per germline. The repertoire was sequenced with immunoSEQ multiplex PCR; TCRdb's copy has only in-frame clones and lacks some. The sample consists of about 51,000 clones, roughly 78% of them appearing once. This clone has a handful of counts. Its antigen is undetermined. Time point indicated: week 5, during vaccination. In the vaccine, a single dose held 300 ug of the mutant IDH1 20-mer peptide, along with topical imiquimod. The chain couples TRBV4-3 to TRBJ1-2; weak D call: TRBD1 (5 bases). This TCR was recovered from a middle-aged man with glioma. Sequencing used PBMCs, obtained from a glioma patient whose treatment included an IDH1 peptide vaccine. CDR3 sequence: CASSQGRTNYGYTF. CDR3 sequence (DNA): TGCGCCAGCAGCCAGGGACGGACGAACTATGGCTACACCTTC.